Following are 6 T cell receptor beta chains from one sample sequenced in a study of control samples from healthy donors and cancer patients. The repertoire was sequenced with immunoSEQ multiplex PCR; TCRdb's copy has only in-frame clones and lacks some. The repertoire holds 150,000 or so clones, with 80% to 95% as singletons. Source material: blood. These receptor sequences come from a man aged 18 to 29 in good health.

This sequence joins TRBV5-1 and TRBJ1-1; tentatively, D is TRBD1 (5 bases). Germline CDR1 is SGHRS and CDR2 is YFSETQ. V was shortened by 5 bases and J by 7 bases, with 15 bases between the two germline ends. CDR3 size: 13 residues. This chain's CDR3 is CASRDSWGSEAFF. In DNA form, the CDR3 reads TGCGCCAGCAGAGACAGTTGGGGTAGTGAAGCTTTCTTT.

The chain uses TRBV6-1 and TRBJ2-3; TRBD2 aligns across 7 bases. V gave up 3 bases and J gave up 4 bases; unmatched junction bases: 13. Germline CDR1 reads MNHNS; CDR2 reads SASEGT. CDR3 length: 17 residues. The CDR3 reads CASSDRGETALPDTQYF. The CDR3 DNA reads TGTGCCAGCAGTGATCGGGGGGAGACAGCACTTCCAGATACGCAGTATTTT.

V and J are TRBV19 and TRBJ2-2, with 7 bases matching TRBD1. The CDR3 has 16 amino acids. J lost 13 bases, V lost 7 bases, and 21 bases had no gene match. Germline CDR1 LNHDA, CDR2 SQIVND (reference sequence). This chain's CDR3 is CASTPMKTTGLGLLFF. CDR3 sequence (DNA): TGTGCCAGTACCCCGATGAAAACGACAGGGCTCGGGCTGCTGTTTTTT.

The V call is TRBV7-2, the J call TRBJ1-1; 7 bases agree with TRBD1. The CDR3 consists of 14 residues. Trimming took 5 bases from V and 5 from J; bases not matched to a gene: 8. Germline CDR1 and CDR2: SGHTA and FQGNSA. The CDR3 region has the DNA TGTGCCAGCAGCCAAGACAGGGCAAGGACTGAAGCTTTCTTT. It codes for CASSQDRARTEAFF.

As regards this clone: At the DNA level, this CDR3 is encoded by other sequences in the same sample as well. The chain combines TRBV6-4 with TRBJ1-5, with 7 bases fitting TRBD1. V was pared by 4 bases and J by 5 bases, with 2 bases of the junction left unmatched. This CDR3 is 13 amino acids long. The germline V gene encodes CDR1 MRHNA and CDR2 SNTAGT. This chain's CDR3 is CASSVDRDQPQHF. CDR3 nucleotide sequence: TGTGCCAGCAGTGTCGACAGGGATCAGCCCCAGCATTTT.

CDR3 bases: TGTGCCAGCAGTTACTCCCCGGCAGGCTATACCTACGAGCAGTACTTC. This encodes CASSYSPAGYTYEQYF. This rearrangement joins TRBV6-2 or TRBV6-3 to TRBJ2-7; D is unresolved. This CDR3 contains 16 residues. With 0 bases removed from V and 2 bases from J, the gap between germline ends came to 14 bases. Germline loops: CDR1 MNHEY, CDR2 SVGEGT.